The clone carrying this T cell receptor beta chain has only one observation. No antigen is known for it. At one boundary the junction diverges from the germline segment, which might be a read error. Germline V CDR1 and CDR2: SEHNR, FQNEAQ (reference sequence). This CDR3 is 16 amino acids long. The sample comes from a study of cytomegalovirus exposure and HLA in healthy donors. Overall study findings and caveats: Later analysis identified a missense DCLRE1C variant that was linked to TCR beta V- and J-gene trimming.

Researchers ran the PCR with 60 Vbeta and 13 Jbeta primers. The protocol was immunoSEQ multiplex PCR, while the TCRdb copy is restricted to in-frame clones and leaves out a portion. The sample has approximately 190,000 clones; about four fifths are singletons. Sequencing was carried out using PBMCs. This clonotype was obtained from a young woman in good health and CMV-seronegative. The gene calls are TRBV7-9 and TRBJ2-7, with TRBD2 matching over 13 bases. The CDR3 loop is CSSSLGTSGVSYEQYF. CDR3 bases: TGTTCCAGCAGCTTAGGGACTAGCGGGGTGTCCTACGAGCAGTACTTC. Complete variable domain (other parts from reference TRBV7-9 and TRBJ2-7): DTGVSQNPRHKITKRGQNVTFRCDPISEHNRLYWYRQTLGQGPEFLTYFQNEAQLEKSRLLSDRFSAERPKGSFSTLEIQRTEQGDSAMYLCSSSLGTSGVSYEQYFGPGTRLTVT.